This record looks at one TCR beta chain sequence and its context. This CDR3 comprises 15 residues. J gave up 11 bases and V 5 bases, and 13 bases lay outside the gene matches. Germline CDR1 MNHNY, CDR2 SVGAGI (reference sequence). Sequencing was performed with immunoSEQ multiplex PCR; in TCRdb, only in-frame clones are kept and a portion is missing. In the table there are 250,000 to 350,000 clones, around 90% of which are singletons. The entry originates in a study of blood T cell repertoires in COVID-19. Study details: Whether acute or convalescent, the COVID-19 samples came from the United States, Italy and Spain. The analysed material was cDNA or gDNA that came from T cells, B-cell-depleted T cells, or PBMCs.

The TCR comes from a man between 18 and 29 years old with active or convalescent COVID-19. J is TRBJ2-3 and V is TRBV6-6; 10 nucleotides match TRBD1. Sequencing was carried out using peripheral blood. The CDR3 nucleotides are TGTGCCAGCAGTACCGGGACAGGGGTTCGGTTTGGGCAGTATTTT. Translated, it gives CASSTGTGVRFGQYF.